The subject of this entry is one TCR beta chain. This sample is drawn from a study of blood T cell repertoires in COVID-19. As for the study in general: Specimens from acute and convalescent COVID-19 originated in the United States, Italy and Spain. T cells, B-cell-depleted T cells, or PBMCs provided the cDNA or gDNA that served as material.

Germline lookup yields CDR1 MNHEY and CDR2 SVGAGI. V was clipped by 10 bases and J by 0 bases, with 10 bases between them. This CDR3 has 12 amino acids. TCRdb keeps only in-frame clones here, not all; method: immunoSEQ multiplex PCR. The sample lists under 450,000 clones, approximately 90% occurring once. Material for sequencing was PBMCs or T cells enriched from blood (not recorded which). V gene TRBV6-5 combines with J gene TRBJ2-7; possibly TRBD2 for D (6 bases). This sequence was found in a middle-aged woman who had been exposed to COVID-19. The chain's CDR3 is CAIGGSSYEQYF. Written as DNA, the CDR3 is TGTGCCATCGGAGGGAGCTCCTACGAGCAGTACTTC.